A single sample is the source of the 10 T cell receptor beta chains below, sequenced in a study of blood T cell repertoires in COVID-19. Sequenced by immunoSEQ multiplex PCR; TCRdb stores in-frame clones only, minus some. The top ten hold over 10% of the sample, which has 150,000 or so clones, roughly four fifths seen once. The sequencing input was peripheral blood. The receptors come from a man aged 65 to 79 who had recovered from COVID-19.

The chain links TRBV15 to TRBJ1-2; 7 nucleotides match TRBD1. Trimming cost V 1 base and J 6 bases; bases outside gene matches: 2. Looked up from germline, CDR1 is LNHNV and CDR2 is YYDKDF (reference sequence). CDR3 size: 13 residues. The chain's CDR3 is CATSRGGTDGYTF. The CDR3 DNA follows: TGTGCCACCAGCAGAGGAGGGACAGATGGCTACACCTTC.

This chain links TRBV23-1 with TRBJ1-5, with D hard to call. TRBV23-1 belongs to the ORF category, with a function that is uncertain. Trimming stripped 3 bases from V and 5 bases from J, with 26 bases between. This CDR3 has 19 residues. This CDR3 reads CASSHPSHPAGGIDQPQHF. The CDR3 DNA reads TGCGCCAGCAGTCATCCCTCGCATCCGGCCGGCGGGATCGATCAGCCCCAGCATTTT.

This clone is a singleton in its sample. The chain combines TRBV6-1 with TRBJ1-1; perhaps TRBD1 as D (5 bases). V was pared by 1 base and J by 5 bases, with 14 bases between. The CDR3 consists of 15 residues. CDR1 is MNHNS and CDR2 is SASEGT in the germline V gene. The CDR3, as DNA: TGTGCCAGCAGTGAAGAAGGGGTTGGGTGGACTGAAGCTTTCTTT. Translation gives CASSEEGVGWTEAFF.

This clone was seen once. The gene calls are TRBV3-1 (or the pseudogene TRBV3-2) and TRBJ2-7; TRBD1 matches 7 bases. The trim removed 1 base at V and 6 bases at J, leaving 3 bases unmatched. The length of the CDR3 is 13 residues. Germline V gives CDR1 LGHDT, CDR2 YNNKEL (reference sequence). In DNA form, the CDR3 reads TGTGCCAGCAGCCAAGTCACAGGGGCCGAGCAGTACTTC. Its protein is CASSQVTGAEQYF.

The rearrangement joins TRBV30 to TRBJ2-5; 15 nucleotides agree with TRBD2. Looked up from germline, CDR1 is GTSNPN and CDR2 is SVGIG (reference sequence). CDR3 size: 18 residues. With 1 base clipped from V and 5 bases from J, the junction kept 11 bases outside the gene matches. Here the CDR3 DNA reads TGTGCCTGGAGTGGAACCTGGACTAGCGGGAGGGCGGGGGAGACCCAGTACTTC. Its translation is CAWSGTWTSGRAGETQYF.

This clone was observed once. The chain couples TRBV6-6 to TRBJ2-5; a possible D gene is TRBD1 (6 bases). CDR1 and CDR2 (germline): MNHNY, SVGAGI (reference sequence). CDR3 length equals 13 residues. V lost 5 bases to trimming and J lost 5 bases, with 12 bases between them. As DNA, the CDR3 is TGTGCCAGCAGTGTACAGGGCGCGGAGACCCAGTACTTC. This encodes CASSVQGAETQYF.

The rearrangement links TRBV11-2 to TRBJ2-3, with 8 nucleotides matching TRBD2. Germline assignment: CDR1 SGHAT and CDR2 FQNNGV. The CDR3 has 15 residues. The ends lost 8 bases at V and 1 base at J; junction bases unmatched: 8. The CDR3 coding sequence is TGTGCCAGCGGACAAGCGGGAGATGGCACAGATACGCAGTATTTT. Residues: CASGQAGDGTDTQYF.

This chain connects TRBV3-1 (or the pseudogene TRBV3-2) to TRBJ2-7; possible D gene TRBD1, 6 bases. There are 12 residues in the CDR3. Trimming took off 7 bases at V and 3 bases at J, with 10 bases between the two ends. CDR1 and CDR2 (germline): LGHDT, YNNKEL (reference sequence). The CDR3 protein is CASTGVSYEQYF. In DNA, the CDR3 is TGTGCCAGCACAGGGGTTAGCTACGAGCAGTACTTC.

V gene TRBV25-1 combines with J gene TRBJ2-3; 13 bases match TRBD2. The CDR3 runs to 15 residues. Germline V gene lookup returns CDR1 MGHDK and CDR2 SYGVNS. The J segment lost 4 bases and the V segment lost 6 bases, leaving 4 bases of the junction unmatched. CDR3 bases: TGTGCCAGCAGAGCACTAGCGGGGGGGGCAGATACGCAGTATTTT. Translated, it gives CASRALAGGADTQYF.

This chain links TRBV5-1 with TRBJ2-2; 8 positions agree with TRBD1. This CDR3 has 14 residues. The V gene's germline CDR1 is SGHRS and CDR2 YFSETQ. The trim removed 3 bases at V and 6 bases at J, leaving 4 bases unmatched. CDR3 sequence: CASSSETGAGELFF. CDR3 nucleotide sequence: TGCGCCAGCAGCTCCGAGACAGGGGCCGGGGAGCTGTTTTTT.